Sequencing of this T cell receptor (beta chain) was carried out in a study of blood T cells in healthy people across ages. A second about 6 to 12 cycle PCR used barcoded and J-beta primers. TCRdb ran MiXCR on the 5' RACE reads and lists one entry per CDR3 protein. The repertoire holds 2 million or so distinct CDR3 sequences, with less than 50% as singletons. CDR1 and CDR2 (germline): SGHTA, FQGNSA. V gave up 7 bases and J gave up 4 bases; unmatched junction bases: 9. CDR3 size: 15 residues. The specimen sequenced was blood. The chain combines TRBV7-2 with TRBJ2-5; 10 bases are shared with TRBD2. The source of this sequence is a woman aged 40 to 50 in good health. In DNA, the CDR3 is TGTGCCAGCAAACGGAGCGGGGGGGCCCTAGAGACCCAGTACTTC. Amino acid sequence: CASKRSGGALETQYF. The whole variable domain, remainder taken from reference TRBV7-2 and TRBJ2-5, is GAGVSQSPSNKVTEKGKDVELRCDPISGHTALYWYRQSLGQGLEFLIYFQGNSAPDKSGLPSDRFSAERTGGSVSTLTIQRTQQEDSAVYLCASKRSGGALETQYFGPGTRLLVL.